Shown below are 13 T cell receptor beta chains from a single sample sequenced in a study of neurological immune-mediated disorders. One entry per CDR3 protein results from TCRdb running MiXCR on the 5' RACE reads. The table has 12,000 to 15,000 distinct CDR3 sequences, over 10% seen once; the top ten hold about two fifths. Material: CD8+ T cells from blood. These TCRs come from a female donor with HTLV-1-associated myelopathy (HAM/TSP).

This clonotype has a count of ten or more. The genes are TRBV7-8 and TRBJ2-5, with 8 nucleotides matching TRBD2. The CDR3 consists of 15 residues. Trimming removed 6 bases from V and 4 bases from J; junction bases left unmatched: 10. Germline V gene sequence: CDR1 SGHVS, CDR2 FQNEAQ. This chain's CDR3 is CASRPSGSPGETQYF. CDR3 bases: TGTGCCAGCAGACCTAGCGGGTCTCCCGGAGAGACCCAGTACTTC.

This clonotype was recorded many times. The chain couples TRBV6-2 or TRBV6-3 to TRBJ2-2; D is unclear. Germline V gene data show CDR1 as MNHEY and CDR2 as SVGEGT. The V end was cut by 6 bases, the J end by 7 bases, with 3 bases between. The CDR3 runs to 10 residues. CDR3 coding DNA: TGTGCCAGCAGAGGCGGGGAGCTGTTTTTT. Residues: CASRGGELFF.

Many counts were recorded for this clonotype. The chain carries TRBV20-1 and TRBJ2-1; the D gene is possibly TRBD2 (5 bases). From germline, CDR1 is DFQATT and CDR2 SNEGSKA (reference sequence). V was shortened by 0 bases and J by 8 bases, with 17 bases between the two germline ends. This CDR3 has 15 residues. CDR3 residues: CSARDNWRVVYEQFF. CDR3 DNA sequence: TGCAGTGCTAGAGACAACTGGCGGGTGGTCTATGAGCAGTTCTTC.

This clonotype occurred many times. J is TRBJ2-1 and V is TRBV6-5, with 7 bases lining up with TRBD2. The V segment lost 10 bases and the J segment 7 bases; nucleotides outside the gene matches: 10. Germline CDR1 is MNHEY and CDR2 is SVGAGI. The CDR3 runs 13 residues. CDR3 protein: CATGRELNNEQFF. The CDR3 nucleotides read TGTGCCACAGGGCGGGAGCTGAATAATGAGCAGTTCTTC.

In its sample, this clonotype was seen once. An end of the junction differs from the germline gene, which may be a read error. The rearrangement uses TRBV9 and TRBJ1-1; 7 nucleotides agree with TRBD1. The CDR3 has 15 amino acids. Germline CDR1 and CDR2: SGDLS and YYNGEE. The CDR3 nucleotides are TGTGCAAGCAGCTCGGCCGACAGGGCGAACACTGAAGCTTTCTTT. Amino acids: CASSSADRANTEAFF.

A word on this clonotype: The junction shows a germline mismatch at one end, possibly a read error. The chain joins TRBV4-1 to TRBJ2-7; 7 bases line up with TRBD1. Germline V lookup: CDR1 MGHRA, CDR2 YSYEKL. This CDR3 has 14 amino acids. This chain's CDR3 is CASNHPDRAYEKYF. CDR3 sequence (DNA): TGCGCCAGCAACCACCCCGACAGGGCCTACGAGAAGTACTTC.

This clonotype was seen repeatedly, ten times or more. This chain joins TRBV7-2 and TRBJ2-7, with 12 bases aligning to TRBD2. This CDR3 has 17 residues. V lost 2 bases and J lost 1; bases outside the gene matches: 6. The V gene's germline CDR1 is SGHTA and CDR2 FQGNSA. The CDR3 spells CASSLLAGGINSYEQYF. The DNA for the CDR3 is TGTGCCAGCAGCTTACTAGCGGGGGGGATAAATTCCTACGAGCAGTACTTC. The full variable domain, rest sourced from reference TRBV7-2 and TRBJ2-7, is GAGVSQSPSNKVTEKGKDVELRCDPISGHTALYWYRQSLGQGLEFLIYFQGNSAPDKSGLPSDRFSAERTGGSVSTLTIQRTQQEDSAVYLCASSLLAGGINSYEQYFGPGTRLTVT.

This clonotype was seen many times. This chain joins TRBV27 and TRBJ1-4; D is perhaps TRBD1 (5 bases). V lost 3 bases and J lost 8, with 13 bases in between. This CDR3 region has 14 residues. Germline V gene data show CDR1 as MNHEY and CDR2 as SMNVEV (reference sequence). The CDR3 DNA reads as TGTGCCAGCAGTTTTGGGGGAGGAGGCGAAAAACTGTTTTTT. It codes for CASSFGGGGEKLFF.

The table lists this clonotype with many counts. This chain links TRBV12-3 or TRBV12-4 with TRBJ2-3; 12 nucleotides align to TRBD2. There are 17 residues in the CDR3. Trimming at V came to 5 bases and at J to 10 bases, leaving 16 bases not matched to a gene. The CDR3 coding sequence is TGTGCCAGCAGTGCCCTAGCGGGGGGGCCTGTGGGCAGTGCGCAGTATTTT. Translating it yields CASSALAGGPVGSAQYF.

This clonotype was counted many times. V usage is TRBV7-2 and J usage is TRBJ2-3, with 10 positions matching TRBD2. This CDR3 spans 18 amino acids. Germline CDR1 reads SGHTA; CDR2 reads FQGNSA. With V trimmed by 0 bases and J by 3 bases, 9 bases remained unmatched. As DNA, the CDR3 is TGTGCCAGCAGCTTAGCAAGGGTCGGACTAGCGGAGACAGATACGCAGTATTTT. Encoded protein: CASSLARVGLAETDTQYF.

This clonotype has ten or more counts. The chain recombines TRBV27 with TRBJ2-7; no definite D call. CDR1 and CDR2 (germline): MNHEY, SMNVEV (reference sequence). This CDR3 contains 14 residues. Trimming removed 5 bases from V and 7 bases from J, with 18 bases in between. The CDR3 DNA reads TGTGCCAGCAGTCACCAAGGACGGTTTAATGAGCAGTACTTC. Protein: CASSHQGRFNEQYF.

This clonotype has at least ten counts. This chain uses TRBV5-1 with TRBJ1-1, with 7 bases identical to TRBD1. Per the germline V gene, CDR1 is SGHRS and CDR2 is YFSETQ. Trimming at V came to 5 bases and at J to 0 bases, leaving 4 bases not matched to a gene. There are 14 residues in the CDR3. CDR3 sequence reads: CASSEGQMNTEAFF. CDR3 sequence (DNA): TGCGCCAGCAGTGAGGGACAGATGAACACTGAAGCTTTCTTT. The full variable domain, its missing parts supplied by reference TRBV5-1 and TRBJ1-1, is KAGVTQTPRYLIKTRGQQVTLSCSPISGHRSVSWYQQTPGQGLQFLFEYFSETQRNKGNFPGRFSGRQFSNSRSEMNVSTLELGDSALYLCASSEGQMNTEAFFGQGTRLTVV.

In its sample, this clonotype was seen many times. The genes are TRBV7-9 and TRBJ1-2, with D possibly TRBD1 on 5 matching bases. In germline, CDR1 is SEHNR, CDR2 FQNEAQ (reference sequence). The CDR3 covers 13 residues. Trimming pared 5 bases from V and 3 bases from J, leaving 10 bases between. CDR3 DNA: TGTGCCAGCAGCCCCGACAGTTACTATGGCTACACCTTC. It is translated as CASSPDSYYGYTF.